These 26 T cell receptor beta chains share one sample of origin, sequenced in a study of memory CD4+ T cells and cytomegalovirus serostatus. Sequencing was performed with immunoSEQ multiplex PCR; in TCRdb, only in-frame clones are kept and a portion is missing. The sample yields more than 55,000 clones, roughly 80% seen once. Single viable CD3+CD4+CD8-CD45RO+ cells were sorted as the memory CD4+ T cells. Source material: memory CD4+ T cells from blood. These receptors came from an adult in good health and CMV-seronegative.

This clone was counted a few times. The V call is TRBV30, the J call TRBJ1-1; D is perhaps TRBD1 (5 bases). The CDR3 extends over 17 amino acids. Trimming pared 6 bases from V and 8 bases from J, leaving 31 bases between. Germline CDR1 and CDR2: GTSNPN and SVGIG (reference sequence). CDR3 DNA sequence: TGTGCCTGCCGAGATCCCCAATATTGGACACGTTCGAAAGAAGCTTTCTTT. Amino acids: CACRDPQYWTRSKEAFF.

This chain joins TRBV11-2 and TRBJ2-1, with 13 bases aligning to TRBD2. There are 19 residues in the CDR3. Trimming at V came to 5 bases and at J to 4 bases, leaving 14 bases not matched to a gene. Germline V gene lookup returns CDR1 SGHAT and CDR2 FQNNGV. The DNA of the CDR3 is TGTGCCAGCAGCCCAAGGCCTGGGACTAGCGGGATACATTACAATGAGCAGTTCTTC. Protein sequence: CASSPRPGTSGIHYNEQFF.

This clone was recorded a few times. The chain carries TRBV4-1 and TRBJ1-4, with D unclear. V lost 1 base to trimming and J lost 15 bases, with 21 bases between them. Germline CDR1 and CDR2: MGHRA and YSYEKL. The CDR3 is 15 amino acids. This CDR3 reads CASSQGHASSQTVFF. The CDR3 DNA is TGCGCCAGCAGCCAAGGTCACGCCAGTTCTCAGACGGTGTTTTTT.

V usage is TRBV7-8 and J usage is TRBJ1-2; 7 nucleotides match TRBD1. Germline V gives CDR1 SGHVS, CDR2 FQNEAQ. The trim removed 4 bases at V and 3 bases at J, leaving 8 bases unmatched. This CDR3 region has 15 residues. The CDR3 DNA reads TGTGCCAGCAGCTCCGGGGGACAGTCTTACTATGGCTACACCTTC. As protein: CASSSGGQSYYGYTF.

V and J are TRBV7-2 and TRBJ2-2; D is tentatively TRBD1 or TRBD2 (6 bases each). Germline CDR1 SGHTA, CDR2 FQGNSA. This CDR3 has 16 amino acids. V gave up 2 bases and J gave up 4 bases, with 14 bases separating them. The CDR3 region has the DNA TGTGCCAGCAGCTTAAGGGGGGCGGCGGGCACCGGGGAGCTGTTTTTT. Its translation is CASSLRGAAGTGELFF.

The genes are TRBV5-1 and TRBJ2-2; TRBD1 matches 8 bases. Germline V gives CDR1 SGHRS, CDR2 YFSETQ. The CDR3 is 15 residues long. V shed 0 bases and J 10 bases; nucleotides not matched to a gene: 8. DNA for the CDR3: TGCGCCAGCAGCTTGGGCACGGACAGGGCCGAGGAGCTGTTTTTT. Translated, it gives CASSLGTDRAEELFF.

The chain uses TRBV7-8 and TRBJ2-7, with D perhaps TRBD1 or TRBD2 (6 bases each). The V end was cut by 4 bases, the J end by 4 bases, with 14 bases between. There are 14 residues in the CDR3. The V gene's germline CDR1 is SGHVS and CDR2 FQNEAQ. The DNA of the CDR3 is TGTGCCAGCAGCTCCCGGCCGGGGGCTTACGAGCAGTACTTC. It is translated as CASSSRPGAYEQYF.

The chain's CDR3 is CASSSEGNTGELFF. CDR3 DNA sequence: TGTGCCAGCTCTTCCGAGGGAAACACCGGGGAGCTGTTTTTT. The chain uses TRBV18 and TRBJ2-2, with a possible D match to TRBD2 (5 bases). This CDR3 is built from 14 residues. CDR1 is KGHSH, CDR2 LQKENI, per germline. Trimming left V 6 bases short and J 2 bases short, with 10 bases between. The full variable domain, its missing parts supplied by reference TRBV18 and TRBJ2-2, is NAGVMQNPRHLVRRRGQEARLRCSPMKGHSHVYWYRQLPEEGLKFMVYLQKENIIDESGMPKERFSAEFPKEGPSILRIQQVVRGDSAAYFCASSSEGNTGELFFGEGSRLTVL.

This clone was seen a single time. The chain links TRBV4-1 to TRBJ1-3; D not resolved. This CDR3 region has 18 residues. Germline-derived CDR1 and CDR2 are MGHRA and YSYEKL. With 0 bases removed from V and 0 bases from J, the gap between germline ends came to 15 bases. CDR3 in DNA: TGCGCCAGCAGCCAAGATATGGTCTCAACCTCCTCTGGAAACACCATATATTTT. It translates to CASSQDMVSTSSGNTIYF.

V usage is TRBV7-9 and J usage is TRBJ1-2, with D maybe TRBD1 (6 bases). Germline CDR1 SEHNR, CDR2 FQNEAQ (reference sequence). The CDR3 totals 15 residues. Trimming took off 0 bases at V and 7 bases at J, with 15 bases between the two ends. The CDR3 is CASSLAQTGPIGYTF. CDR3 bases: TGTGCCAGCAGCTTAGCCCAGACAGGACCCATTGGCTACACCTTC.

This clone was seen more than once but under ten times. This chain links TRBV29-1 with TRBJ1-1; a weak D match, TRBD1 (5 bases). V was clipped by 3 bases and J by 8 bases, with 16 bases between them. CDR3 length equals 13 residues. Germline V gene sequence: CDR1 SQVTM, CDR2 ANQGSEA. The CDR3 sequence is CSVDPQRQQEAFF. For the CDR3, the DNA is TGCAGCGTTGATCCCCAAAGACAGCAAGAAGCTTTCTTT. Complete variable domain (other parts from reference TRBV29-1 and TRBJ1-1): SAVISQKPSRDICQRGTSLTIQCQVDSQVTMMFWYRQQPGQSLTLIATANQGSEATYESGFVIDKFPISRPNLTFSTLTVSNMSPEDSSIYLCSVDPQRQQEAFFGQGTRLTVV.

CDR3 DNA: TGTGCCAGCAGCTTGCGGCGGGGTGGCACAGATACGCAGTATTTT. It encodes CASSLRRGGTDTQYF. The chain carries TRBV7-8 and TRBJ2-3, with D possibly matching TRBD2 (6 bases). Trimming took off 3 bases at V and 1 base at J, with 11 bases between the two ends. Germline CDR1 and CDR2: SGHVS and FQNEAQ. CDR3 length: 15 residues.

V and J are TRBV11-2 and TRBJ1-1; D call uncertain. Trimming cost V 3 bases and J 0 bases, with 5 bases left between them. The germline gives CDR1 SGHAT, CDR2 FQNNGV. This CDR3 region has 13 residues. CDR3 coding DNA: TGTGCCAGCAGCTTTGAAGTGAACACTGAAGCTTTCTTT. It is translated as CASSFEVNTEAFF.

A single count supports this clone. This chain links TRBV29-1 with TRBJ1-1; D remains unclear. This CDR3 has 15 residues. CDR1 SQVTM and CDR2 ANQGSEA come from the germline V gene. The V end lost 0 bases, the J end lost 3 bases, and 14 bases lay between the germline ends. CDR3 in DNA: TGCAGCGTTGAAGACCGCTGGACCGAGGACACTGAAGCTTTCTTT. As protein: CSVEDRWTEDTEAFF.

This clone was picked up one time. This chain links TRBV7-3 with TRBJ2-2; 11 bases line up with TRBD1. The ends lost 1 base at V and 6 bases at J; junction bases unmatched: 4. CDR1 SGHTA and CDR2 FQGTGA come from the germline V gene. The CDR3 is 16 amino acids. The CDR3 DNA sequence: TGTGCCAGCAGCTTAAGACTGGGACAGGGGGCCGGGGAGCTGTTTTTT. Translation: CASSLRLGQGAGELFF.

The chain joins TRBV7-3 to TRBJ1-1; 9 bases match TRBD1. The CDR3 length is 16 residues. V shed 0 bases, J shed 1 base, and the junction held 3 bases outside the gene matches. Germline CDR1 is SGHTA and CDR2 is FQGTGA. The CDR3 DNA reads TGTGCCAGCAGCTTAACGGGACAGGGCTCGAACACTGAAGCTTTCTTT. Protein sequence: CASSLTGQGSNTEAFF.

The J gene is TRBJ1-1, the V gene TRBV5-1; D uncertain. The V gene's germline CDR1 is SGHRS and CDR2 YFSETQ. This CDR3 comprises 14 residues. V lost 0 bases, J lost 1 base, and 7 bases lay in between. The CDR3 is CASSLAGGNTEAFF. CDR3 in DNA: TGCGCCAGCAGCTTGGCAGGTGGGAACACTGAAGCTTTCTTT.

The chain couples TRBV5-1 to TRBJ2-4, with 9 nucleotides matching TRBD1. CDR1 is SGHRS and CDR2 is YFSETQ in the germline V gene. Trimming at V came to 3 bases and at J to 9 bases, leaving 7 bases not matched to a gene. The CDR3 spans 14 residues. The CDR3: CASSSGTGMVIQYF. In DNA form, the CDR3 reads TGCGCCAGCAGCTCGGGGACAGGGATGGTCATTCAGTACTTC.

The chain joins TRBV18 to TRBJ2-3, with 13 bases matching TRBD2. The CDR3 length is 19 residues. Trimming at V came to 3 bases and at J to 0 bases, leaving 9 bases not matched to a gene. Germline V gene data show CDR1 as KGHSH and CDR2 as LQKENI. The CDR3 region is CASSPGLAGLIGSTDTQYF. In DNA form, the CDR3 reads TGTGCCAGCTCACCGGGACTAGCGGGATTAATTGGTAGCACAGATACGCAGTATTTT.

This chain joins TRBV5-1 and TRBJ1-1, with 12 bases that match TRBD1. After removal of 4 bases from V and 7 bases from J, the junction contained 14 bases not matched to a gene. The germline CDR1 and CDR2 sequences are SGHRS and YFSETQ. The CDR3 has 17 amino acids. The CDR3 bases are TGCGCCAGCAGCCGCCTCGATGGGACAGGGGGCGCGGTTGAAGCTTTCTTT. This sequence encodes CASSRLDGTGGAVEAFF.

This sequence joins TRBV11-2 and TRBJ2-2, with unresolved D. The length of the CDR3 is 11 residues. Germline V gives CDR1 SGHAT, CDR2 FQNNGV. Trimming pared 5 bases from V and 6 bases from J, leaving 4 bases between. The CDR3 coding sequence is TGTGCCAGCAGCCTGGCCGGGGAGCTGTTTTTT. Its protein product is CASSLAGELFF.

This clone was detected only once. V is TRBV7-9 and J is TRBJ2-7; a possible D gene is TRBD1 (6 bases). Trimming took 3 bases from V and 5 from J, leaving 20 bases between them. Germline V CDR1 and CDR2: SEHNR, FQNEAQ (reference sequence). The CDR3 spans 16 residues. CDR3 region: CASSFFEGRGRNEQYF. In nucleotides, the CDR3 is TGTGCCAGCAGCTTTTTCGAGGGCAGGGGACGCAACGAGCAGTACTTC.

By frequency in the sample, this clone is medium-sized (0.01 to 0.1%). The chain couples TRBV2 to TRBJ1-5; 8 nucleotides match TRBD1. The CDR3 runs 15 residues. V trimming: 8 bases; J trimming: 1 base; junction bases outside the gene matches: 7. CDR1 is SNHLY and CDR2 is FYNNEI in the germline V gene. Here the CDR3 reads CASLGRTGSNQPQHF. CDR3 DNA: TGTGCCAGCCTGGGCAGGACAGGGAGCAATCAGCCCCAGCATTTT. Drawing the rest from reference TRBV2 and TRBJ1-5, the complete variable domain is EPEVTQTPSHQVTQMGQEVILRCVPISNHLYFYWYRQILGQKVEFLVSFYNNEISEKSEIFDDQFSVERPDGSNFTLKIRSTKLEDSAMYFCASLGRTGSNQPQHFGDGTRLSIL.

The V and J genes are TRBV19 and TRBJ1-4; no firm D call. The CDR3 is 15 residues long. Trimming took 3 bases from V and 3 from J, leaving 11 bases between them. Germline lookup yields CDR1 LNHDA and CDR2 SQIVND (reference sequence). This CDR3 reads CASSMDPGANEKLFF. For the CDR3, the DNA is TGTGCCAGTAGTATGGACCCGGGAGCTAATGAAAAACTGTTTTTT.

The chain couples TRBV5-4 to TRBJ1-4; TRBD1 might be the D (5 bases). The germline V gene encodes CDR1 SGHNT and CDR2 YYREEE (reference sequence). The V end lost 0 bases, the J end lost 6 bases, and 12 bases lay between the germline ends. CDR3 size: 15 residues. CDR3 amino acids: CASSLDNGADEKLFF. CDR3 sequence (DNA): TGTGCCAGCAGCTTGGATAATGGGGCGGATGAAAAACTGTTTTTT.

The chain employs TRBV18 and TRBJ2-2; D remains ambiguous. V lost 1 base and J 6 bases, leaving 15 bases between the germline ends. Germline assignment: CDR1 KGHSH and CDR2 LQKENI. This CDR3 has 16 residues. The CDR3 loop is CASSPLGPRSAGELFF. The CDR3 DNA follows: TGTGCCAGCTCACCACTGGGTCCCAGGTCTGCCGGGGAGCTGTTTTTT.